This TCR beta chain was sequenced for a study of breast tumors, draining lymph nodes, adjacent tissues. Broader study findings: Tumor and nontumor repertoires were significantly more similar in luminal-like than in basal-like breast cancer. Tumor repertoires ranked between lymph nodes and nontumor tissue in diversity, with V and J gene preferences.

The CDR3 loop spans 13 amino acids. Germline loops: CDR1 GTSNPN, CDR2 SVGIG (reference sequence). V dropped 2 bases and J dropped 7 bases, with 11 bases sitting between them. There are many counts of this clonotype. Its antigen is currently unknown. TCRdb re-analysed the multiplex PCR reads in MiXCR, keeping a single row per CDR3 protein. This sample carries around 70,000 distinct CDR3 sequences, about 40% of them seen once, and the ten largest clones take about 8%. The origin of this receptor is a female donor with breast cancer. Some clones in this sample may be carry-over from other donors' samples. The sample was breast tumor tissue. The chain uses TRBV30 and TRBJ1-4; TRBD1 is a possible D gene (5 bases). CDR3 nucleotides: TGTGCCTGGAGTCGGGGGTCGGGTGAAAAACTGTTTTTT. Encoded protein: CAWSRGSGEKLFF.